A single sample gave rise to the 29 T cell receptor beta chains below, sequenced in a study of cytomegalovirus exposure and HLA in healthy donors. The PCR employed 60 Vbeta primers together with 13 Jbeta primers. Using immunoSEQ multiplex PCR, the repertoire was profiled, and TCRdb retains in-frame clones only, with some absent. The sample gives around 85,000 clones, approximately 80% of which show up once; 20% to 30% is in the top ten. The sample consisted of PBMCs. These receptors all stem from a woman between 50 and 59 years old in good health and CMV-seropositive.

The chain couples TRBV5-1 to TRBJ1-1; D not resolved. This CDR3 has 14 amino acids. V was shortened by 0 bases and J by 3 bases, with 9 bases between the two germline ends. Germline CDR1 is SGHRS and CDR2 is YFSETQ. The CDR3 coding sequence is TGCGCCAGCAGCTTGGGACACCTGGACACTGAAGCTTTCTTT. Protein sequence: CASSLGHLDTEAFF. Combining the CDR3 with reference TRBV5-1 and TRBJ1-1 gives the whole variable domain KAGVTQTPRYLIKTRGQQVTLSCSPISGHRSVSWYQQTPGQGLQFLFEYFSETQRNKGNFPGRFSGRQFSNSRSEMNVSTLELGDSALYLCASSLGHLDTEAFFGQGTRLTVV.

Note on this clone: One end of the junction fails to match germline, which may point to a read error. Here the CDR3 DNA reads TGTGCTAGCAGCCGCGGACTGGACGGGGAGCTGTTTTTT. This gives the protein CASSRGLDGELFF. The chain recombines TRBV7-7 with TRBJ2-2, with D perhaps matching TRBD2 (5 bases). CDR3 length: 13 amino acids. Per germline, CDR1 SSHAT and CDR2 FNYEAQ (reference sequence).

CDR3 sequence reads: CASRRDRDQITF. In DNA, the CDR3 is TGCGCCAGCAGGAGGGACAGGGATCAGATCACCTTC. The rearrangement uses TRBV5-1 and TRBJ1-2; 9 bases agree with TRBD1. J lost 13 bases, V lost 5 bases, and 9 bases had no gene match. This CDR3 comprises 12 residues. Germline V gene sequence: CDR1 SGHRS, CDR2 YFSETQ.

The chain links TRBV19 to TRBJ1-1; possibly TRBD1 for D (5 bases). CDR3 length: 13 amino acids. Trimming shortened V by 4 bases and J by 6 bases, and 12 bases separated the two germline ends. Per the germline V gene, CDR1 is LNHDA and CDR2 is SQIVND (reference sequence). This chain's CDR3 is CASSKDWGAEAFF. CDR3 in DNA: TGTGCCAGTAGTAAGGATTGGGGGGCTGAAGCTTTCTTT.

This clone was counted between two and nine times. The genes are TRBV7-5 and TRBJ2-7; the DNA was not used to check the table's D call, TRBD2. TRBV7-5 is a pseudogene. This CDR3 region has 12 residues. Here the CDR3 DNA reads TGTGCCAGAAGACTAGGATTGTACGAGCAGTACGTC. Encoded protein: CARRLGLYEQYV.

A few counts support this clone. CDR3 loop: CASTTYSTNEKLFF. DNA for the CDR3: TGTGCCAGCACCACCTACTCAACTAATGAAAAACTGTTTTTT. The chain has TRBV28 and TRBJ1-4, with D hard to call. V shed 7 bases and J shed 0 bases, with 9 bases lying between them. The CDR3 has 14 amino acids. The V gene's germline CDR1 is MDHEN and CDR2 SYDVKM.

This chain uses TRBV9 with TRBJ2-3, with TRBD1 matching over 9 bases. This CDR3 region has 15 residues. CDR1 and CDR2 (germline): SGDLS, YYNGEE. The V and J ends lost 0 bases and 5 bases, in that order; junction bases with no gene match: 4. For the CDR3, the DNA is TGTGCCAGCAGCGTAGATCCGGGACAGGGAGATACGCAGTATTTT. Amino acids: CASSVDPGQGDTQYF.

CDR3 sequence reads: CASSAPPRGMAMNTEAFF. The DNA of the CDR3 is TGTGCCAGCAGCGCTCCCCCCAGGGGGATGGCTATGAACACTGAAGCTTTCTTT. The chain combines TRBV9 with TRBJ1-1, with 7 bases matching TRBD1. The germline CDR1 and CDR2 sequences are SGDLS and YYNGEE. The junction had 14 bases not matched to a gene; V was cut back by 3 bases and J by 0 bases. CDR3 size: 18 residues.

The chain has TRBV29-1 and TRBJ2-7, with 9 bases aligning to TRBD1. J lost 5 bases, V lost 6 bases, and 17 bases had no gene match. CDR1 is SQVTM and CDR2 is ANQGSEA in the germline V gene. The CDR3 has 16 residues. This CDR3 reads CSVRTDVRDRAHEQYF. The CDR3 bases are TGCAGCGTCCGTACCGACGTCCGGGACAGGGCCCACGAGCAGTACTTC.

The rearrangement joins TRBV30 to TRBJ1-5, with D perhaps matching TRBD1 (6 bases). The CDR3 extends over 14 amino acids. Germline V gene data show CDR1 as GTSNPN and CDR2 as SVGIG (reference sequence). Trimming removed 5 bases from V and 4 bases from J, with 15 bases in between. The CDR3 here is CAWGEGQLNQPQHF. CDR3 in DNA: TGTGCCTGGGGGGAGGGACAACTGAATCAGCCCCAGCATTTT.

The chain joins TRBV5-1 to TRBJ2-7; no clear D gene. The CDR3 length is 14 residues. V was shortened by 4 bases and J by 6 bases, with 17 bases between the two germline ends. In germline, CDR1 is SGHRS, CDR2 YFSETQ. The CDR3 reads CASSHDGGGSEQYF. DNA of the CDR3: TGCGCCAGCAGCCACGACGGCGGTGGTTCCGAGCAGTACTTC.

J is TRBJ1-2 and V is TRBV27, with D perhaps TRBD1 (5 bases). The CDR3 extends over 13 amino acids. The germline CDR1 and CDR2 sequences are MNHEY and SMNVEV (reference sequence). The V end was cut by 6 bases, the J end by 5 bases, with 13 bases between. CDR3 sequence reads: CASRQDGLYGYTF. CDR3 coding DNA: TGTGCCAGCAGACAGGACGGGTTGTATGGCTACACCTTC.

The rearrangement links TRBV18 to TRBJ1-1; maybe TRBD1 (6 bases). Trimming took off 6 bases at V and 5 bases at J, with 10 bases between the two ends. The CDR3 is made up of 12 amino acids. Germline values: CDR1 KGHSH, CDR2 LQKENI. The CDR3 DNA follows: TGTGCCAGCTCGCGACAGGAGACTGAAGCTTTCTTT. It encodes CASSRQETEAFF.

This chain uses TRBV12-5 with TRBJ2-1; D might be TRBD2 (6 bases). Trimming cost V 3 bases and J 9 bases, with 18 bases left between them. This CDR3 has 15 residues. Germline V lookup: CDR1 LGHNT, CDR2 FRNRAP. The CDR3 sequence is CASGFGRESSGEQFF. CDR3 DNA sequence: TGTGCTAGTGGTTTTGGACGGGAGTCGAGTGGTGAGCAGTTCTTC.

This chain joins TRBV18 and TRBJ2-2; possibly TRBD2 for D (7 bases). Germline V CDR1 and CDR2: KGHSH, LQKENI. V gave up 1 base and J gave up 0 bases, with 12 bases separating them. This CDR3 has 17 amino acids. The CDR3 DNA sequence: TGTGCCAGCTCACCACGCGGGGGCGCCACGAACACCGGGGAGCTGTTTTTT. Residues: CASSPRGGATNTGELFF. Together with reference TRBV18 and TRBJ2-2, the CDR3 gives the full variable domain: NAGVMQNPRHLVRRRGQEARLRCSPMKGHSHVYWYRQLPEEGLKFMVYLQKENIIDESGMPKERFSAEFPKEGPSILRIQQVVRGDSAAYFCASSPRGGATNTGELFFGEGSRLTVL.

The V call is TRBV5-1, the J call TRBJ1-1; D may be TRBD1 (5 bases). Between the trimmed V and J ends, which lost 2 bases and 1 base, there was a span of 12 bases. CDR3 size: 15 residues. Germline V gives CDR1 SGHRS, CDR2 YFSETQ. CDR3 protein: CASSLGRDGNTEAFF. CDR3 DNA sequence: TGCGCCAGCAGCTTAGGCAGGGATGGGAACACTGAAGCTTTCTTT. The entire variable domain, with the rest obtained from reference TRBV5-1 and TRBJ1-1, is as follows: KAGVTQTPRYLIKTRGQQVTLSCSPISGHRSVSWYQQTPGQGLQFLFEYFSETQRNKGNFPGRFSGRQFSNSRSEMNVSTLELGDSALYLCASSLGRDGNTEAFFGQGTRLTVV.

The table lists this clone with a count of one. This chain joins TRBV23-1 and TRBJ2-3, with TRBD2 matching over 9 bases. TRBV23-1 is annotated as an ORF whose role is uncertain. The trim removed 8 bases at V and 6 bases at J, leaving 6 bases unmatched. CDR3 length: 13 amino acids. The CDR3 bases are TGCGCCAGCCTACAGCGGGAGGTGGATACGCAGTATTTT. This sequence encodes CASLQREVDTQYF.

J is TRBJ1-2 and V is TRBV6-1; a weak D match, TRBD1 (5 bases). Germline V gives CDR1 MNHNS, CDR2 SASEGT. This CDR3 has 14 amino acids. Trimming removed 10 bases at V and 3 bases at J, with 18 bases between. CDR3: CATVSSTVYYGYTF. The CDR3 DNA follows: TGTGCCACCGTCTCATCGACAGTTTACTATGGCTACACCTTC.

This clone showed up just a few times. The chain has TRBV7-2 and TRBJ1-5; D unresolved. V dropped 0 bases and J dropped 3 bases, with 12 bases sitting between them. The CDR3 loop spans 16 amino acids. In germline, CDR1 is SGHTA, CDR2 FQGNSA. CDR3 sequence reads: CASSLAAVTNNQPQHF. The CDR3 region has the DNA TGTGCCAGCAGCTTAGCGGCCGTAACCAACAATCAGCCCCAGCATTTT.

CDR3 DNA: TGTGCCAGCAGCTCTCGAAGGGGACTAGCGGGAGGAACCTACAATGAGCAGTTCTTC. It specifies CASSSRRGLAGGTYNEQFF. V and J are TRBV11-3 and TRBJ2-1, with 15 bases matching TRBD2. V gave up 4 bases and J gave up 2 bases; unmatched junction bases: 9. This CDR3 has 19 amino acids. CDR1 is SGHNT, CDR2 YENEEA, per germline.

V usage is TRBV18 and J usage is TRBJ1-1, with unresolved D. Germline V CDR1 and CDR2: KGHSH, LQKENI. CDR3 size: 14 residues. V shed 2 bases and J shed 0 bases, with 7 bases lying between them. The CDR3 is CASSPTSMNTEAFF. In DNA form, the CDR3 reads TGTGCCAGCTCACCAACTAGCATGAACACTGAAGCTTTCTTT.

The rearrangement joins TRBV5-8 to TRBJ1-4, with no clear D. The CDR3 has 13 residues. CDR1 and CDR2 from the germline V gene are SGHTS and YDEGEE. V was cut by 6 bases and J by 8 bases, with 14 bases left in between. This chain's CDR3 is CASTRTQAEKLFF. The CDR3 bases are TGTGCCAGCACCCGGACTCAGGCCGAAAAACTGTTTTTT.

The chain couples TRBV30 to TRBJ2-2; possibly TRBD2 for D (6 bases). The CDR3 has 13 residues. Germline lookup yields CDR1 GTSNPN and CDR2 SVGIG (reference sequence). The CDR3 reads CVLNRGWAGELFF. The CDR3 DNA follows: TGTGTTTTAAACCGGGGGTGGGCCGGGGAGCTGTTTTTT.

The rearrangement joins TRBV5-1 to TRBJ1-4, with D possibly matching TRBD1 (6 bases). V was cut by 7 bases and J by 4 bases, with 14 bases left in between. CDR1 is SGHRS and CDR2 is YFSETQ in the germline V gene. The CDR3 has 14 amino acids. As DNA, the CDR3 is TGCGCCAGCCGTAGGGGGGGAGTTAATGAAAAACTGTTTTTT. The encoded protein is CASRRGGVNEKLFF.

This chain connects TRBV10-3 to TRBJ2-3; 7 bases fit TRBD2. With V trimmed by 11 bases and J by 1 base, 3 bases remained unmatched. This CDR3 is built from 12 residues. Germline V gives CDR1 ENHRY, CDR2 SYGVKD. DNA of the CDR3: TGTGCCGTCGCGGGGGGCACAGATACGCAGTATTTT. This translates into CAVAGGTDTQYF.

The rearrangement links TRBV2 to TRBJ2-5, with TRBD1 matching over 10 bases. J lost 5 bases, V lost 4 bases, and 10 bases had no gene match. Looked up from germline, CDR1 is SNHLY and CDR2 is FYNNEI. This CDR3 has 16 amino acids. The CDR3 spells CASSAPPGTGVETQYF. CDR3 in DNA: TGTGCCAGCAGTGCCCCCCCCGGGACAGGGGTCGAGACCCAGTACTTC.

The chain is built from TRBV12-5 and TRBJ2-1; 7 bases map to TRBD1. With V trimmed by 6 bases and J by 1 base, 6 bases remained unmatched. This CDR3 has 15 amino acids. Looked up from germline, CDR1 is LGHNT and CDR2 is FRNRAP. The CDR3 DNA is TGTGCTAGTGGCCAAGGCAGGGGGTCCTACAATGAGCAGTTCTTC. It codes for CASGQGRGSYNEQFF. Looking up the rest from reference TRBV12-5 and TRBJ2-1 gives the full variable domain: DARVTQTPRHKVTEMGQEVTMRCQPILGHNTVFWYRQTMMQGLELLAYFRNRAPLDDSGMPKDRFSAEMPDATLATLKIQPSEPRDSAVYFCASGQGRGSYNEQFFGPGTRLTVL.

The table lists this clone with a count of one. The chain carries TRBV5-1 and TRBJ2-3, with 12 bases matching TRBD1. The germline gives CDR1 SGHRS, CDR2 YFSETQ. The CDR3 runs to 16 residues. J lost 3 bases, V lost 4 bases, and 6 bases had no gene match. In nucleotides, the CDR3 is TGCGCCAGCAGCGCCGGGACAGGGGGCTATACAGATACGCAGTATTTT. This sequence encodes CASSAGTGGYTDTQYF.

Regarding this clone: Sequence at one end of the junction differs from germline and may be a read error. This chain's CDR3 is CVTRGLITDTQYF. In DNA, the CDR3 is TGCGTCACACGAGGGCTGATCACAGATACGCAGTATTTT. J is TRBJ2-3 and V is TRBV27; D is possibly TRBD2 (5 bases). CDR3 length: 13 residues. The germline gives CDR1 MNHEY, CDR2 SMNVEV (reference sequence).